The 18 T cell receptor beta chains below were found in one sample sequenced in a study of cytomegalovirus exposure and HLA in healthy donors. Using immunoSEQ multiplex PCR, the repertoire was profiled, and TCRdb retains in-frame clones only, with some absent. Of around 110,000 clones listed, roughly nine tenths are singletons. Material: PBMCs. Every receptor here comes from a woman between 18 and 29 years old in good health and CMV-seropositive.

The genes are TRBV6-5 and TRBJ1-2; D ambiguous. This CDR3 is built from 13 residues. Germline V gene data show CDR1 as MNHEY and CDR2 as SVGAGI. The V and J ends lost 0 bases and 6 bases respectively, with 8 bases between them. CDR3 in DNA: TGTGCCAGCAGTTACTCGAGAGTGAATGGCTACACCTTC. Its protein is CASSYSRVNGYTF.

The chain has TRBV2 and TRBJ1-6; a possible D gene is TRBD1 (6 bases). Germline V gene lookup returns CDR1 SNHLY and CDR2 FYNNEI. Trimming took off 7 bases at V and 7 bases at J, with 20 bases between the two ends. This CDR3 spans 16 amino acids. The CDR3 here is CASISTGKPGNSPLHF. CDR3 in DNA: TGTGCCAGCATTTCTACAGGGAAACCGGGGAATTCACCCCTCCACTTT.

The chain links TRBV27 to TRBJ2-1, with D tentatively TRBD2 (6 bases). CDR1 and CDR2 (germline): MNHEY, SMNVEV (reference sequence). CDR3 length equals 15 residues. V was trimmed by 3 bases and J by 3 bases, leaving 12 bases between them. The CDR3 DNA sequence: TGTGCCAGCAGTTTCGGCGGGGATTACTACAATGAGCAGTTCTTC. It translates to CASSFGGDYYNEQFF.

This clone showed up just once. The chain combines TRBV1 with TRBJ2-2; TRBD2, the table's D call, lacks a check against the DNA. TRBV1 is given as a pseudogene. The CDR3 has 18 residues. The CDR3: CTSSQETPGLADTGELFF. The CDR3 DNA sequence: TGCACCAGCAGCCAAGAGACTCCGGGACTAGCGGACACCGGGGAGCTGTTTTTT.

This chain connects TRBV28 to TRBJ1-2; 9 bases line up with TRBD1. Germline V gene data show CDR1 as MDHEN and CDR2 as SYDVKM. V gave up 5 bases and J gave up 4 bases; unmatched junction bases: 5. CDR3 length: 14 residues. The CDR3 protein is CASSAGTGSYGYTF. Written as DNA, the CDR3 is TGTGCCAGCAGTGCCGGGACAGGGAGCTATGGCTACACCTTC.

The CDR3 bases are TGTGCCAGCAGCCCGGAGTCAGCAAAAAACACCATATATTTT. It yields the protein CASSPESAKNTIYF. The chain combines TRBV9 with TRBJ1-3; no firm D call. Germline assignment: CDR1 SGDLS and CDR2 YYNGEE. Trimming stripped 4 bases from V and 6 bases from J, with 14 bases between. This CDR3 is built from 14 residues.

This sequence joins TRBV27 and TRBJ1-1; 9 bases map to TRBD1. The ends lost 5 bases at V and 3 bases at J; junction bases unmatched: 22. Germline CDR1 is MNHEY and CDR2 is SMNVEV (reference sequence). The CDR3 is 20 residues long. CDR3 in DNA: TGTGCCAGCAGTGCACCCCGGGGACAGGGCTTTTTCGATTCCCACACTGAAGCTTTCTTT. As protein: CASSAPRGQGFFDSHTEAFF.

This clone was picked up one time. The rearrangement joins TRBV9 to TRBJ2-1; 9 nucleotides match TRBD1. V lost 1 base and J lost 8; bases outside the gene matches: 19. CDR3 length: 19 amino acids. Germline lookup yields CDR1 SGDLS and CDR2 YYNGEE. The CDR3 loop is CASSVPSETGGFGSHEQFF. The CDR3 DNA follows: TGTGCCAGCAGCGTACCTTCCGAGACAGGGGGTTTCGGCTCCCATGAGCAGTTCTTC.

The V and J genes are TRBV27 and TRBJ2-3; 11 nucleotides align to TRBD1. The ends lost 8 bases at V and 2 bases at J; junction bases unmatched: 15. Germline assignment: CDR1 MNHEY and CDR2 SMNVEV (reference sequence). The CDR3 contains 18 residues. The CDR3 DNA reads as TGTGCCAGCCGGAAGTATATGGGGACAGGGGGTTCCACAGATACGCAGTATTTT. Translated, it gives CASRKYMGTGGSTDTQYF.

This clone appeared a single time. CDR3 in DNA: TGTGCCAGCAGCAACGGACAGGGTACTTATGTTACGCAGTATTTT. Translated: CASSNGQGTYVTQYF. V usage is TRBV11-2 and J usage is TRBJ2-3, with 8 nucleotides matching TRBD1. Looked up from germline, CDR1 is SGHAT and CDR2 is FQNNGV. CDR3 length: 15 residues. V dropped 5 bases and J dropped 8; count of bases not matched to a gene: 12.

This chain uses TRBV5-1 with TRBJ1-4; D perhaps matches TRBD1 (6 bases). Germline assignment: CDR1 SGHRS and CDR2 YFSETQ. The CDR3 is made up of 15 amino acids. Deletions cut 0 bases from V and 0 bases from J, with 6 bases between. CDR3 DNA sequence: TGCGCCAGCAGCTTGGGACAGGCAACTAATGAAAAACTGTTTTTT. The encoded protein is CASSLGQATNEKLFF.

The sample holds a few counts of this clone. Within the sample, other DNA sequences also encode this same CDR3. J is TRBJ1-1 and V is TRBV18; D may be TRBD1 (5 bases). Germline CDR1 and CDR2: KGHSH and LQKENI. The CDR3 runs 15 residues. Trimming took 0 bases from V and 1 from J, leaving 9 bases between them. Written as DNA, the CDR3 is TGTGCCAGCTCACCACCGGGTCAGGGGAACACTGAAGCTTTCTTT. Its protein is CASSPPGQGNTEAFF.

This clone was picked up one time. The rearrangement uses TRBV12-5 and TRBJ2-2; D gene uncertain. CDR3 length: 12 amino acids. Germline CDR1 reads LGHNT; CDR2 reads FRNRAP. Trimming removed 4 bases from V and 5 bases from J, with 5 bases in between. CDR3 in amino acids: CASGSGTGELFF. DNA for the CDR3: TGTGCTAGTGGTTCCGGGACCGGGGAGCTGTTTTTT.

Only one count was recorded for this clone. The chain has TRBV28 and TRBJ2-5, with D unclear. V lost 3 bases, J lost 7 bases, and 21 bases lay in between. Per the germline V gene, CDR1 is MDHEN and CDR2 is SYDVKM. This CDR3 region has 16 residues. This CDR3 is CASSFGIGAPRGTQYF. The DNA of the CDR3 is TGTGCCAGCAGTTTTGGAATAGGAGCCCCGCGCGGGACCCAGTACTTC. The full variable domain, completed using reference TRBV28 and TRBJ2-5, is DVKVTQSSRYLVKRTGEKVFLECVQDMDHENMFWYRQDPGLGLRLIYFSYDVKMKEKGDIPEGYSVSREKKERFSLILESASTNQTSMYLCASSFGIGAPRGTQYFGPGTRLLVL.

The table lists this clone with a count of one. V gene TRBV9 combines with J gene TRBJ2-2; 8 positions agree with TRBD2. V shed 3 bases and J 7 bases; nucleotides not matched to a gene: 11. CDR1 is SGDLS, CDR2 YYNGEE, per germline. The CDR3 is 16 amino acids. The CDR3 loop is CASSAFPGGAGGELFF. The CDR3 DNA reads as TGTGCCAGCAGCGCGTTCCCGGGGGGGGCAGGCGGGGAGCTGTTTTTT. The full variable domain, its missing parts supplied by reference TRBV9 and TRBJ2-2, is DSGVTQTPKHLITATGQRVTLRCSPRSGDLSVYWYQQSLDQGLQFLIQYYNGEERAKGNILERFSAQQFPDLHSELNLSSLELGDSALYFCASSAFPGGAGGELFFGEGSRLTVL.

This CDR3 is CASSPLSPHTDTQYF. CDR3 coding DNA: TGTGCCAGCTCACCACTATCACCACACACAGATACGCAGTATTTT. The chain recombines TRBV18 with TRBJ2-3; D uncertain. This CDR3 region has 15 residues. V lost 1 base to trimming and J lost 2 bases, with 10 bases between them. Per the germline V gene, CDR1 is KGHSH and CDR2 is LQKENI.

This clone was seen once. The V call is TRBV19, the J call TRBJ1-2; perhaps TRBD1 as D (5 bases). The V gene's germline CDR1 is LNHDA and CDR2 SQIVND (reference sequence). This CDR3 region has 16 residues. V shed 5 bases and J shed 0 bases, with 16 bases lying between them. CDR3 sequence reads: CASSAVRGTTNYGYTF. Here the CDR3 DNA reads TGTGCCAGTAGTGCCGTGCGGGGGACCACTAACTATGGCTACACCTTC.

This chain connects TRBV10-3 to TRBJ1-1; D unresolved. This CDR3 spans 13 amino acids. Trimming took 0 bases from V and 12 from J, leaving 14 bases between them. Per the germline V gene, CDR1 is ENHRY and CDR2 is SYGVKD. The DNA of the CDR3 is TGTGCCATCAGTGAGTCTGTCAAGGGAGGATCTTTCTTT. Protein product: CAISESVKGGSFF.